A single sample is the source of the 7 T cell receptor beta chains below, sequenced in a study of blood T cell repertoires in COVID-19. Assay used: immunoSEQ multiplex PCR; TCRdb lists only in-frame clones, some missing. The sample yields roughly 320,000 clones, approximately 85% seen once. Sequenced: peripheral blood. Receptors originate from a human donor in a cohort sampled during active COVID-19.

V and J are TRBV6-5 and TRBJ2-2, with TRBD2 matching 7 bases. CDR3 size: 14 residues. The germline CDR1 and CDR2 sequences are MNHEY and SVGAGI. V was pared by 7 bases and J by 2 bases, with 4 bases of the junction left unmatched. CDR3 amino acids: CASKWGGNTGELFF. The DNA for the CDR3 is TGTGCCAGCAAGTGGGGGGGAAACACCGGGGAGCTGTTTTTT.

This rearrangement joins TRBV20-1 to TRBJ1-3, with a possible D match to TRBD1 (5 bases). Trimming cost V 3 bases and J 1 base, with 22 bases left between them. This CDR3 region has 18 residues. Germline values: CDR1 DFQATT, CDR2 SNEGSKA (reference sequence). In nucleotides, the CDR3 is TGCAGTGCTAGTGACCCCAGTATCGCCAAGGGGTCTGGAAACACCATATATTTT. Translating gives CSASDPSIAKGSGNTIYF.

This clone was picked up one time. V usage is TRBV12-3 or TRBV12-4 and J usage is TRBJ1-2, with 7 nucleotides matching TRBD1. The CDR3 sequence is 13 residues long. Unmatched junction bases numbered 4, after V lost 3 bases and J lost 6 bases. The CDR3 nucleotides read TGTGCCAGCAGTTTGGTGACAGGGAATGGCTACACCTTC. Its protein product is CASSLVTGNGYTF.

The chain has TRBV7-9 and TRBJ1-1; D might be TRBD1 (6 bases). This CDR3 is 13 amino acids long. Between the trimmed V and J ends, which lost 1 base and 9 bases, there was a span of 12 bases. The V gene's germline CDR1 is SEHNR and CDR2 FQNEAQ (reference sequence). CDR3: CASSLGRTDKAFF. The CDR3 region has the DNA TGTGCCAGCAGCTTAGGGCGGACAGACAAAGCTTTCTTT.

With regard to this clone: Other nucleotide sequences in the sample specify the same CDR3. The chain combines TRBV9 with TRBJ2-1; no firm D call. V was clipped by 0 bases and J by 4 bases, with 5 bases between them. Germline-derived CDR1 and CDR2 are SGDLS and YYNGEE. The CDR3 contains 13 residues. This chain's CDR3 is CASSVGSYNEQFF. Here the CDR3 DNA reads TGTGCCAGCAGCGTAGGTAGTTACAATGAGCAGTTCTTC.

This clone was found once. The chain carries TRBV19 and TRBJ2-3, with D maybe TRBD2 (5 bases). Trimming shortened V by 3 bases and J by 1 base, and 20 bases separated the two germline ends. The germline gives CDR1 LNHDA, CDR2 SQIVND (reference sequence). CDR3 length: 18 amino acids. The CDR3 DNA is TGTGCCAGTAGTATGGGAAGGTTGCTAGCATACGGCACAGATACGCAGTATTTT. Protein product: CASSMGRLLAYGTDTQYF. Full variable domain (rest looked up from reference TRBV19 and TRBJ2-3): DGGITQSPKYLFRKEGQNVTLSCEQNLNHDAMYWYRQDPGQGLRLIYYSQIVNDFQKGDIAEGYSVSREKKESFPLTVTSAQKNPTAFYLCASSMGRLLAYGTDTQYFGPGTRLTVL.

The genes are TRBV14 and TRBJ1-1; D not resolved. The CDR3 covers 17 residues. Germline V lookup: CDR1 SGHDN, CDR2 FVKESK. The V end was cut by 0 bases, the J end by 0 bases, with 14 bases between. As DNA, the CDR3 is TGTGCCAGCAGCCAAGATATGGGCCTTACCCTGAACACTGAAGCTTTCTTT. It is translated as CASSQDMGLTLNTEAFF.